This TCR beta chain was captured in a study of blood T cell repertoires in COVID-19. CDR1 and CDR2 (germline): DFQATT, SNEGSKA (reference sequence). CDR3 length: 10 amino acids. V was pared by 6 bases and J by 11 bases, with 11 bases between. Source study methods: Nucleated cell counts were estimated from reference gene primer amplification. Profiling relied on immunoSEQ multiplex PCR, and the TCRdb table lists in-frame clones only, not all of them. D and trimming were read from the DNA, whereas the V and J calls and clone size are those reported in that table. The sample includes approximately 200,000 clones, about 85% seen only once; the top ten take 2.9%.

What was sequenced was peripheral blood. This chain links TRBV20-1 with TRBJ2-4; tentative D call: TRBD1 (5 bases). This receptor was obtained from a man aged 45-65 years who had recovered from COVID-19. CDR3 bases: TGCAGTGCGCCGGACAAGGTTCAGTACTTC. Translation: CSAPDKVQYF.